This T cell receptor (beta chain) was sequenced for a study of blood T cell repertoires in COVID-19. Whole-study context: Sample material is recorded as cDNA or gDNA derived from T cells, B-cell-depleted T cells, or PBMCs.

As originally analysed: Estimation of nucleated cell counts was performed using reference gene primer amplification. Sequencing was performed with immunoSEQ multiplex PCR; in TCRdb, only in-frame clones are kept and a portion is missing. V, J and clone size were drawn from that table, and D and trimming were deduced from the DNA. There are 220,000 or so clones in the sample; 70% to 85% occur only once, and about 3.2% lies in the top ten. Symptom resolution, clearance, or two negative PCRs marked donors in Cohort 3 as recovered. The CDR3 loop spans 21 amino acids. V lost 0 bases to trimming and J lost 8 bases, with 31 bases between them. In germline, CDR1 is LGHNA, CDR2 YSLEER.

The source of this sequence is a woman aged 55-70 years who had recovered from COVID-19. Sequencing was performed on PBMCs or T cells enriched from blood (not recorded which). The chain joins TRBV4-3 to TRBJ1-4, with D perhaps matching TRBD1 (5 bases). DNA for the CDR3: TGCGCCAGCAGCCAAGATTTCGATAGAGGTCGTTCGGCCAGGGCTCCGGAAAAACTGTTTTTT. Amino acids: CASSQDFDRGRSARAPEKLFF.